One and the same sample provided the 23 T cell receptor beta chains below, sequenced in a study of CD8+ T cells in alopecia areata. RNA was isolated and reverse transcribed to cDNA, the sequencing template. Here immunoSEQ multiplex PCR was the method, and the copy in TCRdb shows in-frame clones only, minus some. The sample carries 150,000 to 200,000 clones, 67% recorded once. This specimen consisted of CD8+ T cells sorted from blood, obtained at week 0. The receptor source for this set is a human donor with alopecia areata.

The CDR3 spells CASSQGPDEQFF. The DNA for the CDR3 is TGTGCCAGCAGCCAAGGGCCAGATGAGCAGTTCTTC. The V and J genes are TRBV4-2 and TRBJ2-1, with D unresolved. This CDR3 is 12 amino acids long. The V end was cut by 1 base, the J end by 8 bases, with 6 bases between. Per the germline V gene, CDR1 is LGHNA and CDR2 is YNFKEQ.

This clone was found a few times. The chain links TRBV9 to TRBJ1-1; unclear D gene. The V and J ends lost 4 bases and 4 bases respectively, with 14 bases between them. The germline CDR1 and CDR2 sequences are SGDLS and YYNGEE. The CDR3 is made up of 14 amino acids. The CDR3 region has the DNA TGTGCCAGCAGCCCCGGGATCTCAACCACTGAAGCTTTCTTT. Amino acids: CASSPGISTTEAFF.

This chain links TRBV2 with TRBJ1-2; D gene ambiguous. V dropped 4 bases and J dropped 5 bases, with 11 bases sitting between them. Germline V CDR1 and CDR2: SNHLY, FYNNEI. CDR3 length: 13 amino acids. The CDR3 protein is CASSGRVTYGYTF. The CDR3 coding sequence is TGTGCCAGCAGTGGACGGGTGACATATGGCTACACCTTC. Complete variable domain (other parts from reference TRBV2 and TRBJ1-2): EPEVTQTPSHQVTQMGQEVILRCVPISNHLYFYWYRQILGQKVEFLVSFYNNEISEKSEIFDDQFSVERPDGSNFTLKIRSTKLEDSAMYFCASSGRVTYGYTFGSGTRLTVV.

The chain recombines TRBV5-1 with TRBJ2-7; D is ambiguous. This CDR3 spans 11 amino acids. The V end lost 7 bases, the J end lost 3 bases, and 8 bases lay between the germline ends. Germline loops: CDR1 SGHRS, CDR2 YFSETQ. CDR3 region: CASQDGYEQYF. The CDR3 DNA reads TGCGCCAGCCAGGACGGCTACGAGCAGTACTTC. The complete variable domain, with remaining parts taken from reference TRBV5-1 and TRBJ2-7, reads KAGVTQTPRYLIKTRGQQVTLSCSPISGHRSVSWYQQTPGQGLQFLFEYFSETQRNKGNFPGRFSGRQFSNSRSEMNVSTLELGDSALYLCASQDGYEQYFGPGTRLTVT.

As to this clone: Other DNA sequences of this sample code for an identical CDR3. This sequence joins TRBV7-3 and TRBJ2-3, with 8 positions matching TRBD2. The CDR3 spans 15 residues. The junction had 1 base not matched to a gene; V was cut back by 2 bases and J by 0 bases. Germline loops: CDR1 SGHTA, CDR2 FQGTGA. CDR3 region: CASSLRGGSTDTQYF. For the CDR3, the DNA is TGTGCCAGCAGCTTACGCGGGGGGAGCACAGATACGCAGTATTTT.

V and J are TRBV29-1 and TRBJ2-3; D is undetermined. Trimming removed 3 bases from V and 2 bases from J, with 12 bases in between. CDR1 is SQVTM and CDR2 is ANQGSEA in the germline V gene. The CDR3 covers 14 residues. CDR3 nucleotides: TGCAGCGTTGAGGTGGGCGAGTACACAGATACGCAGTATTTT. Translating gives CSVEVGEYTDTQYF.

The gene calls are TRBV2 and TRBJ1-5; D is perhaps TRBD1 (6 bases). The CDR3 contains 14 residues. Germline CDR1 is SNHLY and CDR2 is FYNNEI. V was cut by 8 bases and J by 7 bases, with 18 bases left in between. CDR3 nucleotides: TGTGCCAGCTCGAGAAGGGGGGAAGGCCAGCCCCAGCATTTT. It codes for CASSRRGEGQPQHF.

V gene TRBV9 combines with J gene TRBJ2-5; 9 nucleotides match TRBD1. Trimming removed 3 bases from V and 2 bases from J; junction bases left unmatched: 11. Germline V gene sequence: CDR1 SGDLS, CDR2 YYNGEE. The CDR3 has 17 amino acids. CDR3 in amino acids: CASSALTGTGKQETQYF. The DNA for the CDR3 is TGTGCCAGCAGCGCCCTGACCGGGACAGGGAAACAAGAGACCCAGTACTTC.

The chain has TRBV9 and TRBJ2-2; D gene ambiguous. Deletions cut 3 bases from V and 1 base from J, with 1 base between. The V gene's germline CDR1 is SGDLS and CDR2 YYNGEE. The CDR3 covers 12 residues. DNA for the CDR3: TGTGCCAGCAGCGAGAACACCGGGGAGCTGTTTTTT. Translated: CASSENTGELFF.

The chain recombines TRBV7-9 with TRBJ1-1; TRBD1 matches at 7 bases. The ends lost 4 bases at V and 0 bases at J; junction bases unmatched: 2. Germline-derived CDR1 and CDR2 are SEHNR and FQNEAQ (reference sequence). The CDR3 totals 14 residues. This chain's CDR3 is CASSSGTVNTEAFF. CDR3 coding DNA: TGTGCCAGCAGCTCGGGGACAGTGAACACTGAAGCTTTCTTT.

The chain employs TRBV2 and TRBJ1-1; D call uncertain. V lost 7 bases, J lost 5 bases, and 11 bases lay in between. CDR3 length: 12 residues. Germline V gene lookup returns CDR1 SNHLY and CDR2 FYNNEI. CDR3 in DNA: TGTGCCAGCATAGAGCGTAGAACTGAAGCTTTCTTT. Its protein is CASIERRTEAFF.

This rearrangement joins TRBV2 to TRBJ2-5; no clear D. The CDR3 sequence is 15 residues long. Germline assignment: CDR1 SNHLY and CDR2 FYNNEI. Trimming removed 0 bases at V and 1 base at J, with 9 bases between. The CDR3 coding sequence is TGTGCCAGCAGTGAAGCAAGGTCCCTCCAAGAGACCCAGTACTTC. It codes for CASSEARSLQETQYF. The variable domain in full, with the rest retrieved from reference TRBV2 and TRBJ2-5, is EPEVTQTPSHQVTQMGQEVILRCVPISNHLYFYWYRQILGQKVEFLVSFYNNEISEKSEIFDDQFSVERPDGSNFTLKIRSTKLEDSAMYFCASSEARSLQETQYFGPGTRLLVL.

The chain combines TRBV6-5 with TRBJ1-5; the D gene is possibly TRBD1 (6 bases). The germline CDR1 and CDR2 sequences are MNHEY and SVGAGI. With 6 bases removed from V and 3 bases from J, the gap between germline ends came to 15 bases. The CDR3 consists of 15 residues. For the CDR3, the DNA is TGTGCCAGCAGACACAGGGACTATCCCAATCAGCCCCAGCATTTT. Amino acid sequence: CASRHRDYPNQPQHF.

This clone was counted only a few times. The chain is built from TRBV7-8 and TRBJ2-3; 11 nucleotides match TRBD2. The CDR3 runs 14 residues. After removal of 4 bases from V and 6 bases from J, the junction contained 3 bases not matched to a gene. In germline, CDR1 is SGHVS, CDR2 FQNEAQ. Here the CDR3 reads CASSYWTSGDTQYF. CDR3 bases: TGTGCCAGCAGCTACTGGACTAGCGGGGATACGCAGTATTTT. Based on the CDR3 plus reference TRBV7-8 and TRBJ2-3, the full variable domain is GAGVSQSPRYKVAKRGQDVALRCDPISGHVSLFWYQQALGQGPEFLTYFQNEAQLDKSGLPSDRFFAERPEGSVSTLKIQRTQQEDSAVYLCASSYWTSGDTQYFGPGTRLTVL.

The V gene is TRBV19, the J gene TRBJ1-1; D is possibly TRBD1 (5 bases). V gave up 7 bases and J gave up 3 bases, with 21 bases separating them. Germline V gene data show CDR1 as LNHDA and CDR2 as SQIVND (reference sequence). The CDR3 has 16 residues. The chain's CDR3 is CASTLLYRRMDTEAFF. As DNA, the CDR3 is TGTGCCAGTACCCTTCTCTACAGGAGGATGGACACTGAAGCTTTCTTT.

The chain combines TRBV6-6 with TRBJ2-5; D may be TRBD2 (6 bases). Germline V gene lookup returns CDR1 MNHNY and CDR2 SVGAGI (reference sequence). The CDR3 runs to 16 residues. The V end was cut by 5 bases, the J end by 5 bases, with 21 bases between. The DNA for the CDR3 is TGTGCCAGCAGTGCCAACGGGCTAGGCCGGGAGGAGACCCAGTACTTC. Its protein product is CASSANGLGREETQYF.

The gene calls are TRBV7-3 and TRBJ2-7; the match to TRBD1 covers 7 bases. J lost 4 bases, V lost 5 bases, and 8 bases had no gene match. The V gene's germline CDR1 is SGHTA and CDR2 FQGTGA. The CDR3 has 14 residues. CDR3 in amino acids: CASSPGGLEYEQYF. In DNA form, the CDR3 reads TGTGCCAGCAGCCCAGGGGGTTTAGAATACGAGCAGTACTTC.

The sample holds one count of this clone. In DNA form, the CDR3 reads TGTGCCAGCAGCCTCGGGGATCGGGACACTGAAGCTTTCTTT. This gives the protein CASSLGDRDTEAFF. The rearrangement uses TRBV4-2 and TRBJ1-1; D unclear. Germline CDR1 is LGHNA and CDR2 is YNFKEQ. V was pared by 4 bases and J by 3 bases, with 12 bases between. The CDR3 sequence is 14 residues long.

The gene calls are TRBV2 and TRBJ2-2; TRBD2 matches at 9 bases. V was pared by 7 bases and J by 5 bases, with 8 bases of the junction left unmatched. This CDR3 comprises 15 residues. Germline loops: CDR1 SNHLY, CDR2 FYNNEI. CDR3 in amino acids: CASTEGLAGTGELFF. The CDR3 DNA is TGTGCCAGCACCGAGGGGCTAGCGGGGACCGGGGAGCTGTTTTTT. Complete variable domain (other parts from reference TRBV2 and TRBJ2-2): EPEVTQTPSHQVTQMGQEVILRCVPISNHLYFYWYRQILGQKVEFLVSFYNNEISEKSEIFDDQFSVERPDGSNFTLKIRSTKLEDSAMYFCASTEGLAGTGELFFGEGSRLTVL.

This clone was counted only a few times. V usage is TRBV27 and J usage is TRBJ1-1; D ambiguous. There are 12 residues in the CDR3. Germline V gene lookup returns CDR1 MNHEY and CDR2 SMNVEV (reference sequence). Deletions cut 7 bases from V and 3 bases from J, with 9 bases between. The CDR3 DNA follows: TGTGCCAGCAAGGAGGGTGACACTGAAGCTTTCTTT. Residues: CASKEGDTEAFF.

The V call is TRBV6-5, the J call TRBJ2-1; TRBD2 aligns across 8 bases. The CDR3 has 14 amino acids. CDR1 and CDR2 (germline): MNHEY, SVGAGI. V lost 6 bases, J lost 9 bases, and 10 bases stayed unmatched. The CDR3 here is CASRRTSRDPEQFF. CDR3 DNA: TGTGCCAGCAGAAGGACTAGCAGGGATCCTGAGCAGTTCTTC.

V and J are TRBV9 and TRBJ2-2, with D tentatively TRBD2 (5 bases). This CDR3 comprises 15 residues. In germline, CDR1 is SGDLS, CDR2 YYNGEE. V lost 2 bases and J 0 bases, leaving 8 bases between the germline ends. The DNA for the CDR3 is TGTGCCAGCAGCGTCTCGGGGTCGAACACCGGGGAGCTGTTTTTT. Protein product: CASSVSGSNTGELFF.

This rearrangement joins TRBV4-1 to TRBJ2-7; D may be TRBD1 or TRBD2 (5 bases each). The germline V gene has CDR1 MGHRA and CDR2 YSYEKL. The CDR3 is made up of 12 amino acids. Trimming took 8 bases from V and 2 from J, leaving 10 bases between them. In DNA form, the CDR3 reads TGCGCCAGCGGGGACCGGGCCTACGAGCAGTACTTC. It is translated as CASGDRAYEQYF.